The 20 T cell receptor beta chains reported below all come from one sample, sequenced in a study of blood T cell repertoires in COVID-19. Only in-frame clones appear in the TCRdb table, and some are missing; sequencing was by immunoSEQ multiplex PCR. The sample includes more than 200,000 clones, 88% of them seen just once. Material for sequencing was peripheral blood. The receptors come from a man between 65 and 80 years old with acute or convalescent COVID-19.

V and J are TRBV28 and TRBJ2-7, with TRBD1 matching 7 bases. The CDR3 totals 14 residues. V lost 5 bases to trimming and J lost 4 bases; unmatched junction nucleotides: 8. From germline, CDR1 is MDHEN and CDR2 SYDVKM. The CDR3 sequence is CASSKGAEGYEQYF. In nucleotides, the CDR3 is TGTGCCAGCAGTAAGGGGGCAGAGGGGTACGAGCAGTACTTC.

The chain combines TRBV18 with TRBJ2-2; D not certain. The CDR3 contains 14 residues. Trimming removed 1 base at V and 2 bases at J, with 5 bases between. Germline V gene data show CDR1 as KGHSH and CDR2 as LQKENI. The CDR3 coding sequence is TGTGCCAGCTCACCACTGAGTAACACCGGGGAGCTGTTTTTT. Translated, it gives CASSPLSNTGELFF.

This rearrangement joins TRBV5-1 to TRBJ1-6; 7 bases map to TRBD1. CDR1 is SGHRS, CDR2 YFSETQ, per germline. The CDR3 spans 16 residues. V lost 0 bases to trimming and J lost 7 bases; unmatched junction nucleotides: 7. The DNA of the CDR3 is TGCGCCAGCAGCTTGGGAGGGGGCAATAAGAATTCACCCCTCCACTTT. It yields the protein CASSLGGGNKNSPLHF.

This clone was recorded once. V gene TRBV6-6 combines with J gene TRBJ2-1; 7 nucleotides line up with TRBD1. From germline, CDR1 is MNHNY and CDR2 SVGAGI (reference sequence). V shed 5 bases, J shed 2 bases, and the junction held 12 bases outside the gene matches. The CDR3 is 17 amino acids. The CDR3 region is CASSPAPRDRPYNEQFF. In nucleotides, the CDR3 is TGTGCCAGCAGTCCGGCACCCCGGGACAGACCCTACAATGAGCAGTTCTTC.

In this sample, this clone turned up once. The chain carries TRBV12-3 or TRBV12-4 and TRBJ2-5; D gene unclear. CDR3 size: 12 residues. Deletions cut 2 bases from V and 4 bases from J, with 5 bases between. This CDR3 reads CASSLSVETQYF. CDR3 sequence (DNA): TGTGCCAGCAGTTTAAGCGTAGAGACCCAGTACTTC.

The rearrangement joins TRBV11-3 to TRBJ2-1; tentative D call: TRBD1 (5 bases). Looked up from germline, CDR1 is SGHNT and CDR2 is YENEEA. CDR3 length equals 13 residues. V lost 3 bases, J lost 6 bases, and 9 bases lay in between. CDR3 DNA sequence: TGTGCCAGCAGCTTGGGGCTACTCAATGAGCAGTTCTTC. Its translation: CASSLGLLNEQFF.

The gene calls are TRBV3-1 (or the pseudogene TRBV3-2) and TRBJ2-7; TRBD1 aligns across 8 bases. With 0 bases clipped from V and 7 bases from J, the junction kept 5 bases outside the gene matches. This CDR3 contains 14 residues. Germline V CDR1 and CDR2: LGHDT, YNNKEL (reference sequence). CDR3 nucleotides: TGTGCCAGCAGCCAAGATTGGACAGGGCTTGAGCAGTACTTC. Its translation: CASSQDWTGLEQYF.

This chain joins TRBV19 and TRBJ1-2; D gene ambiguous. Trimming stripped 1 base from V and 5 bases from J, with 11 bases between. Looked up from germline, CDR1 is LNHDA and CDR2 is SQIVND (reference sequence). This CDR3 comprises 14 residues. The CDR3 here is CASSIVQPTYGYTF. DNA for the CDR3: TGTGCCAGTAGTATAGTACAGCCCACTTATGGCTACACCTTC.

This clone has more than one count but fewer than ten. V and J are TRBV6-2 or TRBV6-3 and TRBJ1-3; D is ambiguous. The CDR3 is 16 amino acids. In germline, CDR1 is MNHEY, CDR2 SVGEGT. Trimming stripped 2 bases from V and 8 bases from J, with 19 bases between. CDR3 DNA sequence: TGTGCCAGCAGTTACCACCCCGGACGGGCGGGAGACACCATATATTTT. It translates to CASSYHPGRAGDTIYF.

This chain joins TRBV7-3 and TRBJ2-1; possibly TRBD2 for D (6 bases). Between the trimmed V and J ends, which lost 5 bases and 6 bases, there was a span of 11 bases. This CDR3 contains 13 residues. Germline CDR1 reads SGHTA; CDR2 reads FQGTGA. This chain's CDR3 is CASSQPGVNEQFF. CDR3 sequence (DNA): TGTGCCAGCAGCCAACCGGGGGTCAATGAGCAGTTCTTC.

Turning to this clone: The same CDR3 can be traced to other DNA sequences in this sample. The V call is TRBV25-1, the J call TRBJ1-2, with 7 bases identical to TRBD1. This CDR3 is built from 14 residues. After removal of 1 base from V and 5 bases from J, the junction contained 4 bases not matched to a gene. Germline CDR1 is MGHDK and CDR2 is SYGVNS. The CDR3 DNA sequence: TGTGCCAGCAGTGAATCAGGCAGGGGGTATGGCTACACCTTC. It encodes CASSESGRGYGYTF.

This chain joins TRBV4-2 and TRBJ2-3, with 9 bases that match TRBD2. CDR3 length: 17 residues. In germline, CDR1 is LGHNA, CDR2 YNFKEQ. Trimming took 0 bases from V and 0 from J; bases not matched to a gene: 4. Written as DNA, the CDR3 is TGTGCCAGCAGCCAAGATATAGCGGGAGATAGCACAGATACGCAGTATTTT. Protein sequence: CASSQDIAGDSTDTQYF.

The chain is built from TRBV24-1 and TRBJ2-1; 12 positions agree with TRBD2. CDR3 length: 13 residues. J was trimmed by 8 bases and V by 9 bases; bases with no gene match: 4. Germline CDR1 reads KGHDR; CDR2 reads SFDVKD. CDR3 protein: CATERLAGDEQFF. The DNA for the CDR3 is TGTGCCACCGAGCGACTAGCGGGAGATGAGCAGTTCTTC.

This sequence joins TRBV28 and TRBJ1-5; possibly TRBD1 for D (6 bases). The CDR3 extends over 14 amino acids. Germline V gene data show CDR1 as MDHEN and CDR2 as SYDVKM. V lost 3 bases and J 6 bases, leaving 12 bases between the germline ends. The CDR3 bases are TGTGCCAGCAGTTTGGGGGGGCGAAGTCAGCCCCAGCATTTT. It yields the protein CASSLGGRSQPQHF.

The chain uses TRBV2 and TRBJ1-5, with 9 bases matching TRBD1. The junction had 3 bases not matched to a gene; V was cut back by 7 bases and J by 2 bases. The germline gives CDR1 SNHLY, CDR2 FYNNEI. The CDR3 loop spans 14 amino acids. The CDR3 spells CASKRDRGNQPQHF. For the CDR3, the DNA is TGTGCCAGCAAACGGGACAGGGGCAATCAGCCCCAGCATTTT.

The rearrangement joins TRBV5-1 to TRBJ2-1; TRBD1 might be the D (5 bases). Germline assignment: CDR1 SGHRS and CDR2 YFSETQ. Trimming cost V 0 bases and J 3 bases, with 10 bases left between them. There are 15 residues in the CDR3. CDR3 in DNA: TGCGCCAGCAGCTTGGGACAGATCGTCTACAATGAGCAGTTCTTC. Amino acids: CASSLGQIVYNEQFF.

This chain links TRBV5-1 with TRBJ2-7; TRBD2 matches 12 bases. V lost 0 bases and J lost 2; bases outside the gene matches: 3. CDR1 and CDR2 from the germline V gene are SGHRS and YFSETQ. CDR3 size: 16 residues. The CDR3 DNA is TGCGCCAGCAGCTTGGGACTAGCGGGAGCGGCCTACGAGCAGTACTTC. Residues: CASSLGLAGAAYEQYF. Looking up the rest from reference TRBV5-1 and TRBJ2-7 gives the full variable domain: KAGVTQTPRYLIKTRGQQVTLSCSPISGHRSVSWYQQTPGQGLQFLFEYFSETQRNKGNFPGRFSGRQFSNSRSEMNVSTLELGDSALYLCASSLGLAGAAYEQYFGPGTRLTVT.

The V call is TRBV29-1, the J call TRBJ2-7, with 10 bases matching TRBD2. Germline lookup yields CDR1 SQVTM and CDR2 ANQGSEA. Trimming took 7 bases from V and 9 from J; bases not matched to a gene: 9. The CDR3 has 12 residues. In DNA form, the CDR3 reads TGCAGCGCAACTAGCGGGGAACTGAGGCAGTACTTC. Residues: CSATSGELRQYF.

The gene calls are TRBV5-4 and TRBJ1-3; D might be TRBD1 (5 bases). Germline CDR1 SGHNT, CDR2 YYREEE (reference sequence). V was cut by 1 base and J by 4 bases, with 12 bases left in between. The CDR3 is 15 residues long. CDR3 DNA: TGTGCCAGCAGCTTGACGGGGGTCCTGGGAAACACCATATATTTT. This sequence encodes CASSLTGVLGNTIYF.

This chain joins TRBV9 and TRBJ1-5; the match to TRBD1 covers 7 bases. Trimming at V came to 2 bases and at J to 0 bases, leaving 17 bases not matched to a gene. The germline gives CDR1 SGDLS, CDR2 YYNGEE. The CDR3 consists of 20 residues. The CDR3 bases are TGTGCCAGCAGCGTTCCCTGGGCCGGGACAGTCCACTATAGCAATCAGCCCCAGCATTTT. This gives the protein CASSVPWAGTVHYSNQPQHF.